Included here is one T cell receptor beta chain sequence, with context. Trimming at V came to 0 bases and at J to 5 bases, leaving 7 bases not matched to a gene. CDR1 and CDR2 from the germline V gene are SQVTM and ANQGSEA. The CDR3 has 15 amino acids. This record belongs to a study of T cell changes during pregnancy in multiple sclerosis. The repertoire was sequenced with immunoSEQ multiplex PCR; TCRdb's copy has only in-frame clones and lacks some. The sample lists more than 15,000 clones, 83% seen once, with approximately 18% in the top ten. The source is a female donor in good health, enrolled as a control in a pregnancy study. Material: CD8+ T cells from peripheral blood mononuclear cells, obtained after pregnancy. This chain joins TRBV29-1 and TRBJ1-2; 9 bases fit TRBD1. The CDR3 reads CSVEDRGQGIYGYTF. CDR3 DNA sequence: TGCAGCGTTGAAGATCGGGGACAGGGAATTTATGGCTACACCTTC.